Below are 25 T cell receptor beta chains sequenced from a single sample in a study of blood T cells in healthy people across ages. A sample-barcoded 5' primer and a J-beta primer mix were used in a second PCR of about 7 to 11 cycles. TCRdb independently ran MiXCR on the 5' RACE reads; one entry per CDR3 protein. The profile shows almost 1 million distinct CDR3 sequences, about 51% of them singletons. Sequenced input: blood. The receptor set was obtained from a woman aged 55-70 years in good health.

The rearrangement uses TRBV4-1 and TRBJ2-3; D not certain. The CDR3 is 17 residues long. Per the germline V gene, CDR1 is MGHRA and CDR2 is YSYEKL. V was pared by 4 bases and J by 1 base, with 18 bases between. The CDR3 here is CASSPDFRDIGTDTQYF. The DNA of the CDR3 is TGCGCCAGCAGCCCAGATTTTAGAGATATTGGCACAGATACGCAGTATTTT.

V and J are TRBV11-2 and TRBJ2-1, with a tentative D call TRBD1 (6 bases). The CDR3 sequence is 14 residues long. V was clipped by 4 bases and J by 6 bases, with 13 bases between them. Germline V lookup: CDR1 SGHAT, CDR2 FQNNGV. CDR3 residues: CASSYRTATNEQFF. The CDR3 coding sequence is TGTGCCAGCAGCTATAGGACAGCAACCAATGAGCAGTTCTTC.

In DNA form, the CDR3 reads TGTGCCAGCAGCTTGGCTGGATTTGCCAAAAACATTCAGTACTTC. Translated, it gives CASSLAGFAKNIQYF. V and J are TRBV5-6 and TRBJ2-4; no clear D. CDR3 length equals 15 residues. V gave up 0 bases and J gave up 1 base, with 8 bases separating them. Germline values: CDR1 SGHDT, CDR2 YYEEEE.

The CDR3 loop is CASRLDRVGNTIYF. In DNA form, the CDR3 reads TGTGCCAGCAGACTGGACAGGGTTGGAAACACCATATATTTT. This chain links TRBV28 with TRBJ1-3, with 8 bases aligning to TRBD1. V lost 6 bases to trimming and J lost 3 bases; unmatched junction nucleotides: 4. CDR1 and CDR2 from the germline V gene are MDHEN and SYDVKM. The CDR3 is made up of 14 amino acids.

This clonotype appeared a few times. The J gene is TRBJ1-6, the V gene TRBV7-2, with a weak D call TRBD1 (5 bases). Germline V gene lookup returns CDR1 SGHTA and CDR2 FQGNSA. The CDR3 spans 14 residues. V was clipped by 0 bases and J by 7 bases, with 7 bases between them. The CDR3 is CASSLARVNSPLHF. DNA of the CDR3: TGTGCCAGCAGCTTAGCCAGGGTGAATTCACCCCTCCACTTT.

A few counts support this clonotype. The chain is built from TRBV5-1 and TRBJ2-5, with D unclear. CDR1 SGHRS and CDR2 YFSETQ come from the germline V gene. The CDR3 loop spans 13 amino acids. V was clipped by 0 bases and J by 11 bases, with 14 bases between them. In nucleotides, the CDR3 is TGCGCCAGCAGCTTGGCCGGCGCGAATGAGCAGTACTTC. Translation: CASSLAGANEQYF.

This rearrangement joins TRBV7-2 to TRBJ2-1, with 9 bases that match TRBD2. With 5 bases clipped from V and 9 bases from J, the junction kept 17 bases outside the gene matches. This CDR3 spans 17 amino acids. CDR1 is SGHTA, CDR2 FQGNSA, per germline. The CDR3 here is CASSRQAGGPPYSEQFF. CDR3 coding DNA: TGTGCCAGCAGCCGTCAGGCGGGAGGGCCCCCCTATAGTGAGCAGTTCTTC.

The chain combines TRBV20-1 with TRBJ2-3; D is uncertain. CDR1 is DFQATT, CDR2 SNEGSKA, per germline (reference sequence). The CDR3 has 15 residues. V lost 0 bases and J 6 bases, leaving 16 bases between the germline ends. CDR3 in amino acids: CSARDAANTGDTQYF. In DNA, the CDR3 is TGCAGTGCTAGAGATGCGGCAAACACTGGGGATACGCAGTATTTT.

The chain couples TRBV20-1 to TRBJ2-5; 8 positions match TRBD1. The CDR3 sequence is 13 residues long. Germline V gene data show CDR1 as DFQATT and CDR2 as SNEGSKA (reference sequence). The V and J ends lost 4 bases and 12 bases, in that order; junction bases with no gene match: 13. This CDR3 is CSAKDREIYREYF. CDR3 nucleotides: TGCAGTGCTAAGGACAGGGAAATATATAGGGAGTACTTC.

The rearrangement uses TRBV27 and TRBJ2-1, with D perhaps matching TRBD2 (5 bases). Germline assignment: CDR1 MNHEY and CDR2 SMNVEV (reference sequence). V was cut by 3 bases and J by 0 bases, with 9 bases left in between. This CDR3 has 15 residues. The CDR3 sequence: CASSFRRSSYNEQFF. Here the CDR3 DNA reads TGTGCCAGCAGTTTTAGGAGGAGCTCCTACAATGAGCAGTTCTTC.

The table lists this clonotype with a few counts. The rearrangement links TRBV20-1 to TRBJ2-7, with D unclear. V lost 5 bases, J lost 0 bases, and 8 bases lay in between. Germline V gene data show CDR1 as DFQATT and CDR2 as SNEGSKA (reference sequence). This CDR3 comprises 12 residues. The CDR3: CSAYSSSYEQYF. DNA of the CDR3: TGCAGTGCTTACTCGAGCTCCTACGAGCAGTACTTC.

This rearrangement joins TRBV15 to TRBJ1-6; D ambiguous. CDR1 and CDR2 from the germline V gene are LNHNV and YYDKDF (reference sequence). This CDR3 comprises 13 residues. Trimming cost V 0 bases and J 10 bases, with 7 bases left between them. CDR3 protein: CATSRDRRSPLHF. The DNA for the CDR3 is TGTGCCACCAGCAGAGATCGGCGCTCACCCCTCCACTTT.

This clonotype has a handful of counts. The chain is built from TRBV7-9 and TRBJ2-3; D is uncertain. This CDR3 comprises 12 residues. Germline V gene sequence: CDR1 SEHNR, CDR2 FQNEAQ (reference sequence). Deletions cut 1 base from V and 4 bases from J, with 3 bases between. CDR3 in amino acids: CASSLESDTQYF. The CDR3 DNA reads TGTGCCAGCAGCTTAGAGTCAGATACGCAGTATTTT.

This clonotype was seen a handful of times. The CDR3 region is CASSSRVLAGLGYEQYF. CDR3 nucleotides: TGTGCCAGCAGCTCCCGGGTACTAGCGGGATTAGGCTACGAGCAGTACTTC. The chain combines TRBV7-2 with TRBJ2-4; 10 nucleotides align to TRBD2. Matching the DNA end better, TRBJ2-7 makes the J call doubtful. The CDR3 length is 17 residues. The germline CDR1 and CDR2 sequences are SGHTA and FQGNSA.

V is TRBV7-2 and J is TRBJ2-1; TRBD2 matches 12 bases. Germline assignment: CDR1 SGHTA and CDR2 FQGNSA. CDR3 size: 16 residues. The V segment lost 2 bases and the J segment 8 bases; nucleotides outside the gene matches: 7. This CDR3 is CASSLPLAGGWDEQFF. CDR3 nucleotide sequence: TGTGCCAGCAGCTTACCCCTAGCGGGAGGGTGGGATGAGCAGTTCTTC.

The gene calls are TRBV12-3 or TRBV12-4 and TRBJ1-2; D is possibly TRBD1 (5 bases). The length of the CDR3 is 13 residues. With 5 bases removed from V and 8 bases from J, the gap between germline ends came to 15 bases. Here the CDR3 reads CASSHGGDRGYTF. The CDR3 region has the DNA TGTGCCAGCAGTCACGGGGGGGATAGAGGCTACACCTTC.

The rearrangement uses TRBV20-1 and TRBJ2-3; D remains ambiguous. Germline V gene data show CDR1 as DFQATT and CDR2 as SNEGSKA (reference sequence). The germline V and J ends were trimmed by 0 bases and 3 bases, with 16 bases remaining between them. This CDR3 is 16 amino acids long. The CDR3 region is CSARDPSPAATDTQYF. The CDR3 region has the DNA TGCAGTGCTAGAGACCCGTCTCCTGCGGCTACAGATACGCAGTATTTT.

The rearrangement links TRBV27 to TRBJ2-3; no clear D. This CDR3 region has 14 residues. V lost 6 bases to trimming and J lost 4 bases, with 14 bases between them. The V gene's germline CDR1 is MNHEY and CDR2 SMNVEV (reference sequence). This CDR3 is CASRLISPPDTQYF. As DNA, the CDR3 is TGTGCCAGCAGATTGATCAGCCCTCCAGATACGCAGTATTTT.

As to this clonotype: The junction shows a germline mismatch at one end, possibly a read error. This chain connects TRBV7-3 to TRBJ2-5; the D gene is possibly TRBD1 (6 bases). This CDR3 contains 14 residues. Germline assignment: CDR1 SGHTA and CDR2 FQGTGA. CDR3 sequence: CAGSPGQNGETLYF. In nucleotides, the CDR3 is TGTGCCGGCAGTCCCGGACAGAATGGAGAGACCCTGTACTTC.

This clonotype has more than one count but fewer than ten. The rearrangement uses TRBV12-3 or TRBV12-4 and TRBJ1-5; D gene ambiguous. The V end lost 3 bases, the J end lost 5 bases, and 5 bases lay between the germline ends. CDR3 length: 12 amino acids. DNA of the CDR3: TGTGCCAGCAGTTTTCGGGATCAGCCCCAGCATTTT. Translating it yields CASSFRDQPQHF.

The chain combines TRBV27 with TRBJ2-1; 7 nucleotides align to TRBD1. Germline loops: CDR1 MNHEY, CDR2 SMNVEV (reference sequence). The CDR3 contains 15 residues. V was clipped by 6 bases and J by 6 bases; unmatched bases: 11. CDR3 protein: CASSQTGAHPNEQFF. For the CDR3, the DNA is TGTGCCAGCAGCCAAACAGGGGCCCACCCCAATGAGCAGTTCTTC.

The rearrangement uses TRBV27 and TRBJ2-1, with D perhaps being TRBD1 or TRBD2 (5 bases each). CDR1 is MNHEY, CDR2 SMNVEV, per germline (reference sequence). Between the trimmed V and J ends, which lost 8 bases and 5 bases, there was a span of 16 bases. The CDR3 is 14 residues long. The CDR3 reads CASHGWDPNNEQFF. CDR3 bases: TGTGCCAGCCATGGCTGGGACCCAAACAATGAGCAGTTCTTC.

This clonotype occurred once. The chain links TRBV21-1 to TRBJ2-1; the D segment call TRBD2 is taken from the table without a DNA check. With the DNA end fitting TRBJ2-7 better, the J assignment may be wrong. TRBV21-1 is shown as a pseudogene. The CDR3 sequence is 16 residues long. The CDR3 reads CASSTSSGRFNNEQYF. For the CDR3, the DNA is TGTGCCAGCAGCACCTCTAGCGGGAGATTCAACAATGAGCAGTACTTC.

The rearrangement uses TRBV29-1 and TRBJ1-1, with 9 bases aligning to TRBD1. V gave up 6 bases and J gave up 4 bases; unmatched junction bases: 6. CDR3 size: 13 residues. Per germline, CDR1 SQVTM and CDR2 ANQGSEA. The CDR3: CSVADRGGTEAFF. CDR3 sequence (DNA): TGCAGCGTGGCGGACAGGGGTGGCACTGAAGCTTTCTTT.

V usage is TRBV28 and J usage is TRBJ1-4, with a weak D call TRBD1 (5 bases). Trimming shortened V by 6 bases and J by 5 bases, and 19 bases separated the two germline ends. The CDR3 runs 16 residues. Germline V lookup: CDR1 MDHEN, CDR2 SYDVKM. CDR3 sequence: CASSLGLAGDNEKLFF. The CDR3, as DNA: TGTGCCAGCAGCTTGGGGCTAGCGGGAGACAATGAAAAACTGTTTTTT. Combining the CDR3 with reference TRBV28 and TRBJ1-4 gives the whole variable domain DVKVTQSSRYLVKRTGEKVFLECVQDMDHENMFWYRQDPGLGLRLIYFSYDVKMKEKGDIPEGYSVSREKKERFSLILESASTNQTSMYLCASSLGLAGDNEKLFFGSGTQLSVL.